This T cell receptor beta chain is from a study of blood T cells in healthy people across ages. The second PCR ran about 6 to 12 cycles with a sample-barcoded 5' primer and J-beta primers. TCRdb re-analysed the 5' RACE reads in MiXCR, keeping a single row per CDR3 protein. The top ten clones hold about 12% of a sample with around 1,100,000 distinct CDR3 sequences, 35% to 45% of them seen once. This CDR3 is 15 amino acids long. V lost 1 base and J lost 3; bases outside the gene matches: 4. The V gene's germline CDR1 is SGHRS and CDR2 YFSETQ. This clonotype has only a few counts. Sequencing used blood. This sequence was found in a man aged 18 to 35 in good health. This chain joins TRBV5-1 and TRBJ1-5; TRBD1 matches at 7 bases. Written as DNA, the CDR3 is TGCGCCAGCAGCTTGTGGACAGGAGACAATCAGCCCCAGCATTTT. It is translated as CASSLWTGDNQPQHF.